Presented here are 10 T cell receptor beta chains from one specimen sequenced in a study of T cells in Graves' hyperthyroidism and ophthalmopathy. What was amplified from RNA transcripts were TCR beta CDR3 regions. TCR CDR3 underwent first-round RT-PCR with the HTBI primer set. TCRdb passed the multiplex PCR reads through MiXCR, listing each CDR3 protein once. The sample consists of 450,000 to 600,000 distinct CDR3 sequences, around 15% of them appearing once. The specimen was blood. These receptors all come from a woman aged 40-49 years with Graves' hyperthyroidism.

V gene TRBV6-1 combines with J gene TRBJ2-1, with TRBD2 matching 11 bases. The CDR3 contains 14 residues. The V and J ends lost 7 bases and 10 bases, in that order; junction bases with no gene match: 9. Germline V gene data show CDR1 as MNHNS and CDR2 as SASEGT. The CDR3, as DNA: TGTGCCAGCACCTTAGCGGGAGGGCCGGAGGAGCAGTTCTTC. It specifies CASTLAGGPEEQFF.

The chain has TRBV19 and TRBJ2-1; maybe TRBD2 (6 bases). The V end was cut by 4 bases, the J end by 5 bases, with 12 bases between. CDR3 length: 14 amino acids. Germline lookup yields CDR1 LNHDA and CDR2 SQIVND (reference sequence). For the CDR3, the DNA is TGTGCCAGTAGTAAGGCGGGACGGCACAATGAGCAGTTCTTC. It codes for CASSKAGRHNEQFF. Together with reference TRBV19 and TRBJ2-1, the CDR3 gives the full variable domain: DGGITQSPKYLFRKEGQNVTLSCEQNLNHDAMYWYRQDPGQGLRLIYYSQIVNDFQKGDIAEGYSVSREKKESFPLTVTSAQKNPTAFYLCASSKAGRHNEQFFGPGTRLTVL.

Of note for this clonotype: The junction and the germline gene differ at one end; a read error may be behind it. The chain has TRBV30 and TRBJ2-2, with 9 bases fitting TRBD2. Per germline, CDR1 GTSNPN and CDR2 SVGIG (reference sequence). The CDR3 contains 17 residues. The CDR3 nucleotides are TGTGCCTGGGGTACTCCTTTTAGCGGGAGTAAAACCGGGGAGCGCCTTTTT. Its protein is CAWGTPFSGSKTGERLF.

In its sample, this clonotype was seen a few times. The rearrangement links TRBV10-1 to TRBJ2-4, with 11 bases identical to TRBD2. The germline CDR1 and CDR2 sequences are WNHNN and SYGVQD (reference sequence). V dropped 6 bases and J dropped 1; count of bases not matched to a gene: 11. This CDR3 comprises 18 residues. The CDR3 region has the DNA TGCGCCAGCAGGGCCGGGACTAGCGGTTCGGACGCCAAAAACATTCAGTACTTC. Translating gives CASRAGTSGSDAKNIQYF.

In its sample, this clonotype was seen a few times. The chain links TRBV15 to TRBJ2-7, with TRBD2 identical over 7 bases. V shed 1 base and J 3 bases; nucleotides not matched to a gene: 6. Germline loops: CDR1 LNHNV, CDR2 YYDKDF (reference sequence). The length of the CDR3 is 15 residues. CDR3 sequence reads: CATSRGGEGVYEQYF. CDR3 nucleotide sequence: TGTGCCACCAGCAGAGGAGGGGAGGGAGTCTACGAGCAGTACTTC. The entire variable domain, with the rest obtained from reference TRBV15 and TRBJ2-7, is as follows: DAMVIQNPRYQVTQFGKPVTLSCSQTLNHNVMYWYQQKSSQAPKLLFHYYDKDFNNEADTPDNFQSRRPNTSFCFLDIRSPGLGDTAMYLCATSRGGEGVYEQYFGPGTRLTVT.

This clonotype was seen ten or more times. This chain uses TRBV18 with TRBJ1-2, with no clear D. The germline V gene encodes CDR1 KGHSH and CDR2 LQKENI. With 2 bases removed from V and 2 bases from J, the gap between germline ends came to 6 bases. CDR3 size: 13 residues. The CDR3 here is CASSPGGNYGYTF. CDR3 DNA: TGTGCCAGCTCACCAGGTGGAAACTATGGCTACACCTTC.

The sample holds many counts of this clonotype. The chain couples TRBV27 to TRBJ2-5, with D possibly matching TRBD2 (6 bases). CDR1 is MNHEY and CDR2 is SMNVEV in the germline V gene (reference sequence). V was pared by 6 bases and J by 5 bases, with 13 bases between. This CDR3 comprises 13 residues. The chain's CDR3 is CASSLRGLETQYF. CDR3 DNA sequence: TGTGCCAGCAGCCTTCGGGGGTTGGAGACCCAGTACTTC.

This clonotype has a handful of counts. This rearrangement joins TRBV6-1 to TRBJ2-7; 8 bases agree with TRBD2. V lost 6 bases and J lost 4; bases outside the gene matches: 14. The CDR3 covers 16 residues. Germline-derived CDR1 and CDR2 are MNHNS and SASEGT. CDR3 residues: CASRRGAGEIWYEQYF. The CDR3 nucleotides are TGTGCCAGCAGAAGGGGAGCGGGAGAAATCTGGTACGAGCAGTACTTC.

The J gene is TRBJ1-1, the V gene TRBV19; the D is unclear. CDR3 size: 13 residues. CDR1 is LNHDA and CDR2 is SQIVND in the germline V gene (reference sequence). V was cut by 10 bases and J by 0 bases, with 12 bases left in between. As DNA, the CDR3 is TGTGCCACAGGACTGTCACTGAACACTGAAGCTTTCTTT. Translated, it gives CATGLSLNTEAFF. Based on the CDR3 plus reference TRBV19 and TRBJ1-1, the full variable domain is DGGITQSPKYLFRKEGQNVTLSCEQNLNHDAMYWYRQDPGQGLRLIYYSQIVNDFQKGDIAEGYSVSREKKESFPLTVTSAQKNPTAFYLCATGLSLNTEAFFGQGTRLTVV.

This clonotype was seen ten or more times. This chain links TRBV2 with TRBJ1-5; weak D call: TRBD1 (6 bases). Germline CDR1 and CDR2: SNHLY and FYNNEI. The CDR3 totals 16 residues. V lost 10 bases and J 2 bases, leaving 21 bases between the germline ends. The CDR3 nucleotides read TGTGCCATCTCCTCAAGGGACATAATGGGCAATCAGCCCCAGCATTTT. Protein product: CAISSRDIMGNQPQHF. The variable domain in full, completed from reference TRBV2 and TRBJ1-5, reads EPEVTQTPSHQVTQMGQEVILRCVPISNHLYFYWYRQILGQKVEFLVSFYNNEISEKSEIFDDQFSVERPDGSNFTLKIRSTKLEDSAMYFCAISSRDIMGNQPQHFGDGTRLSIL.